These 23 T cell receptor beta chains were all obtained from the same sample, sequenced in a study of blood T cell repertoires in COVID-19. Libraries were prepared by immunoSEQ multiplex PCR; TCRdb keeps only in-frame clonotypes and omits some of them. The data contain tens of thousands of clones, 75% to 95% of them singletons. Sequenced input: peripheral blood. The receptors originated from a human donor with active COVID-19. The donor label of this sample is uncertain.

J is TRBJ2-1 and V is TRBV5-4; D call uncertain. The germline CDR1 and CDR2 sequences are SGHNT and YYREEE (reference sequence). V was shortened by 4 bases and J by 5 bases, with 10 bases between the two germline ends. The CDR3 is 13 residues long. CDR3 sequence: CASSLRLNNEQFF. CDR3 DNA: TGTGCCAGCAGCCTGCGGTTAAACAATGAGCAGTTCTTC.

The chain combines TRBV6-6 with TRBJ1-4, with D tentatively TRBD1 (5 bases). Germline V gene data show CDR1 as MNHNY and CDR2 as SVGAGI (reference sequence). V was shortened by 8 bases and J by 7 bases, with 11 bases between the two germline ends. CDR3 length: 12 amino acids. CDR3 region: CASGGTGEKLFF. The CDR3 nucleotides read TGTGCCAGCGGGGGGACGGGTGAAAAACTGTTTTTT.

This sequence joins TRBV4-1 and TRBJ1-1; D remains unclear. The germline gives CDR1 MGHRA, CDR2 YSYEKL. This CDR3 spans 15 amino acids. V lost 0 bases to trimming and J lost 0 bases, with 8 bases between them. The CDR3 sequence: CASSQEFGVNTEAFF. CDR3 nucleotides: TGCGCCAGCAGCCAAGAATTCGGGGTGAACACTGAAGCTTTCTTT.

This chain links TRBV3-1 (or the pseudogene TRBV3-2) with TRBJ1-1; perhaps TRBD1 as D (5 bases). The V end lost 2 bases, the J end lost 2 bases, and 6 bases lay between the germline ends. CDR1 is LGHDT and CDR2 is YNNKEL in the germline V gene (reference sequence). The CDR3 length is 13 residues. CDR3 residues: CASSQTGNTEAFF. The CDR3 DNA follows: TGTGCCAGCAGCCAAACAGGCAACACTGAAGCTTTCTTT.

The chain uses TRBV7-9 and TRBJ2-2, with 10 bases that match TRBD2. The J segment lost 5 bases and the V segment lost 2 bases, leaving 14 bases of the junction unmatched. There are 19 residues in the CDR3. CDR1 and CDR2 (germline): SEHNR, FQNEAQ (reference sequence). In DNA, the CDR3 is TGTGCCAGCAGCTTAAGGGTTAGCGGGGGGCCTCCCGTGACCGGGGAGCTGTTTTTT. Translated, it gives CASSLRVSGGPPVTGELFF.

The gene calls are TRBV27 and TRBJ2-7; 7 bases match TRBD1. Germline CDR1 reads MNHEY; CDR2 reads SMNVEV (reference sequence). The CDR3 is 14 residues long. J lost 0 bases, V lost 4 bases, and 3 bases had no gene match. The CDR3 reads CASSWGQNSYEQYF. The CDR3 DNA reads as TGTGCCAGCAGTTGGGGACAGAACTCCTACGAGCAGTACTTC.

The sample holds one count of this clone. The chain recombines TRBV6-6 with TRBJ2-7, with a tentative D call TRBD2 (5 bases). The V end lost 7 bases, the J end lost 3 bases, and 16 bases lay between the germline ends. The CDR3 contains 14 residues. Germline assignment: CDR1 MNHNY and CDR2 SVGAGI (reference sequence). The CDR3 loop is CASTLGGPFYEQYF. Written as DNA, the CDR3 is TGTGCCAGCACCCTGGGCGGGCCCTTCTACGAGCAGTACTTC.

The V call is TRBV7-2, the J call TRBJ2-1; 7 nucleotides match TRBD2. The CDR3 is 16 amino acids. J was trimmed by 4 bases and V by 5 bases; bases with no gene match: 11. The germline V gene has CDR1 SGHTA and CDR2 FQGNSA. The CDR3 is CASSGGGDPVYNEQFF. The CDR3 nucleotides are TGTGCCAGCAGCGGGGGGGGAGATCCTGTTTACAATGAGCAGTTCTTC.

This clone is a singleton in its sample. This rearrangement joins TRBV2 to TRBJ1-2, with 11 bases aligning to TRBD1. The CDR3 length is 15 residues. After removal of 8 bases from V and 2 bases from J, the junction contained 7 bases not matched to a gene. The V gene's germline CDR1 is SNHLY and CDR2 FYNNEI. CDR3 residues: CASRIRDRGNYGYTF. The CDR3 DNA is TGTGCCAGCCGCATCCGGGACAGGGGGAACTATGGCTACACCTTC.

CDR3 residues: CASSSRTGGDPYEQYF. Here the CDR3 DNA reads TGTGCCAGCAGCTCGCGGACAGGGGGCGATCCCTACGAGCAGTACTTC. The rearrangement links TRBV11-2 to TRBJ2-7; 11 positions match TRBD1. The trim removed 4 bases at V and 2 bases at J, leaving 7 bases unmatched. The germline CDR1 and CDR2 sequences are SGHAT and FQNNGV. The CDR3 length is 16 residues.

The chain joins TRBV29-1 to TRBJ2-3, with D possibly TRBD1 on 7 matching bases. CDR1 SQVTM and CDR2 ANQGSEA come from the germline V gene. The CDR3 runs to 15 residues. V gave up 6 bases and J gave up 4 bases, with 20 bases separating them. CDR3 amino acids: CSVIAATGRPDTQYF. CDR3 nucleotides: TGCAGCGTAATCGCCGCGACAGGGAGGCCAGATACGCAGTATTTT.

This chain uses TRBV5-1 with TRBJ2-7, with a weak D call TRBD1 (5 bases). CDR1 is SGHRS and CDR2 is YFSETQ in the germline V gene. Trimming left V 2 bases short and J 5 bases short, with 11 bases between. This CDR3 is 13 amino acids long. CDR3 protein: CASSFGRVDEQYF. DNA for the CDR3: TGCGCCAGCAGCTTCGGCAGGGTCGACGAGCAGTACTTC.

The rearrangement uses TRBV5-4 and TRBJ2-2; TRBD1 matches 7 bases. This CDR3 has 15 amino acids. J was trimmed by 7 bases and V by 4 bases; bases with no gene match: 10. The germline V gene encodes CDR1 SGHNT and CDR2 YYREEE (reference sequence). CDR3 loop: CASSRQGVKFGELFF. DNA of the CDR3: TGTGCCAGCAGCCGACAGGGAGTTAAGTTCGGGGAGCTGTTTTTT.

The chain has TRBV3-1 (or the pseudogene TRBV3-2) and TRBJ2-3, with 8 bases lining up with TRBD2. The trim removed 5 bases at V and 1 base at J, leaving 20 bases unmatched. The CDR3 is 20 amino acids. Germline CDR1 LGHDT, CDR2 YNNKEL (reference sequence). The CDR3 DNA reads as TGTGCCAGCAGCGCACAATGGAGGCGGGGGGCCCACTACTGCACAGATACGCAGTATTTT. Translating it yields CASSAQWRRGAHYCTDTQYF.

In this sample, this clone turned up once. As DNA, the CDR3 is TGTGCCAGCAGCTTCACAGGGGCTAATGGCTACACCTTC. It encodes CASSFTGANGYTF. V and J are TRBV7-9 and TRBJ1-2, with TRBD1 matching over 7 bases. Germline V gives CDR1 SEHNR, CDR2 FQNEAQ (reference sequence). This CDR3 is 13 amino acids long. After removal of 3 bases from V and 6 bases from J, the junction contained 4 bases not matched to a gene.

V is TRBV18 and J is TRBJ1-6, with D hard to call. Germline CDR1 KGHSH, CDR2 LQKENI. The CDR3 consists of 16 residues. Trimming removed 3 bases from V and 7 bases from J, with 16 bases in between. The CDR3 region is CASSPADHSMNSPLHF. CDR3 coding DNA: TGTGCCAGCTCACCTGCGGATCATTCCATGAATTCACCCCTCCACTTT.

This clone has only one observation. The chain joins TRBV4-2 to TRBJ2-2; possible D gene TRBD2, 6 bases. Looked up from germline, CDR1 is LGHNA and CDR2 is YNFKEQ. The CDR3 is 16 amino acids. Trimming removed 4 bases from V and 6 bases from J, with 18 bases in between. The CDR3 nucleotides are TGTGCCAGCAGCCCTCGGACTGGCGGGGCCGCCGGGGAGCTGTTTTTT. Its protein is CASSPRTGGAAGELFF.

The chain carries TRBV7-6 and TRBJ2-2; TRBD2 is a possible D gene (7 bases). CDR1 and CDR2 (germline): SGHVS, FNYEAQ. With 1 base removed from V and 7 bases from J, the gap between germline ends came to 22 bases. The CDR3 has 18 amino acids. The CDR3 loop reads CASSLEGGIRRDDGELFF. The CDR3 region has the DNA TGTGCCAGCAGCTTAGAGGGGGGGATCAGAAGGGATGACGGGGAGCTGTTTTTT.

The CDR3 DNA sequence: TGTGCCAGCAGTTCGGGACTAGCGGGGTCCTACGAGCAGTACTTC. This gives the protein CASSSGLAGSYEQYF. The V gene is TRBV6-5, the J gene TRBJ2-7; 13 bases fit TRBD2. V shed 4 bases, J shed 1 base, and the junction held 1 base outside the gene matches. Germline V CDR1 and CDR2: MNHEY, SVGAGI. The CDR3 totals 15 residues.

The rearrangement joins TRBV4-1 to TRBJ2-1; the match to TRBD2 covers 10 bases. From germline, CDR1 is MGHRA and CDR2 YSYEKL. There are 11 residues in the CDR3. The junction had 1 base not matched to a gene; V was cut back by 9 bases and J by 8 bases. The CDR3 sequence: CASTSGDEQFF. CDR3 DNA sequence: TGCGCCAGTACTAGCGGGGATGAGCAGTTCTTC.

The chain uses TRBV7-6 and TRBJ2-3, with D maybe TRBD2 (6 bases). This CDR3 contains 15 residues. The germline V gene has CDR1 SGHVS and CDR2 FNYEAQ. V was trimmed by 3 bases and J by 3 bases, leaving 13 bases between them. The CDR3 sequence: CASSFRGYVTDTQYF. CDR3 bases: TGTGCCAGCAGCTTCCGGGGGTATGTGACAGATACGCAGTATTTT.

For the CDR3, the DNA is TGCGCCAGCAGCCAACCTTTTCGATTAGTTAATGAAAAACTGTTTTTT. Its protein is CASSQPFRLVNEKLFF. V is TRBV4-1 and J is TRBJ1-4; D unclear. The V end lost 2 bases, the J end lost 4 bases, and 14 bases lay between the germline ends. The V gene's germline CDR1 is MGHRA and CDR2 YSYEKL. The CDR3 covers 16 residues.

The chain uses TRBV5-1 and TRBJ2-5; D remains ambiguous. Per the germline V gene, CDR1 is SGHRS and CDR2 is YFSETQ. The CDR3 loop spans 13 amino acids. Between the trimmed V and J ends, which lost 5 bases and 4 bases, there was a span of 12 bases. The CDR3 nucleotides are TGCGCCAGCAGTGGCCTGCTTCTAGAGACCCAGTACTTC. Encoded protein: CASSGLLLETQYF.